One and the same sample provided the 6 T cell receptor beta chains below, sequenced in a study of T cell changes during pregnancy in multiple sclerosis. The data were produced by immunoSEQ multiplex PCR, yet TCRdb's version contains in-frame clones alone and is incomplete. In the table there are 65,000 to 95,000 clones, 89% of which are singletons. Sequencing was performed on peripheral blood, taken before pregnancy. The origin of the receptors is a female donor with multiple sclerosis, enrolled in a pregnancy study.

The chain is built from TRBV7-3 and TRBJ2-7; possibly TRBD2 for D (5 bases). The germline gives CDR1 SGHTA, CDR2 FQGTGA. V lost 4 bases and J lost 6, with 13 bases in between. This CDR3 is 13 amino acids long. In nucleotides, the CDR3 is TGTGCCAGCAGCTCCCACGAGGGCACCGAGCAGTACTTC. Translation: CASSSHEGTEQYF. Full variable domain (missing parts from reference TRBV7-3 and TRBJ2-7): GAGVSQTPSNKVTEKGKYVELRCDPISGHTALYWYRQSLGQGPEFLIYFQGTGAADDSGLPNDRFFAVRPEGSVSTLKIQRTERGDSAVYLCASSSHEGTEQYFGPGTRLTVT.

The rearrangement uses TRBV28 and TRBJ1-2, with TRBD1 as a possible D gene (5 bases). The germline V and J ends were trimmed by 8 bases and 4 bases, with 11 bases remaining between them. The CDR3 is 12 residues long. The germline CDR1 and CDR2 sequences are MDHEN and SYDVKM. CDR3 residues: CASGGTRYGYTF. CDR3 sequence (DNA): TGTGCCAGCGGGGGGACCCGCTATGGCTACACCTTC.

The rearrangement links TRBV19 to TRBJ1-2, with TRBD1 identical over 7 bases. V was pared by 7 bases and J by 4 bases, with 9 bases of the junction left unmatched. CDR3 length: 14 amino acids. From germline, CDR1 is LNHDA and CDR2 SQIVND (reference sequence). The chain's CDR3 is CASTPGGTAYGYTF. As DNA, the CDR3 is TGTGCCAGTACCCCAGGGGGGACAGCCTATGGCTACACCTTC.

The chain uses TRBV2 and TRBJ2-3; TRBD1 matches 9 bases. The germline CDR1 and CDR2 sequences are SNHLY and FYNNEI. This CDR3 is built from 16 residues. J was trimmed by 1 base and V by 7 bases; bases with no gene match: 9. CDR3 in amino acids: CASTSWTGEGTDTQYF. CDR3 nucleotides: TGTGCCAGCACCTCCTGGACAGGGGAAGGCACAGATACGCAGTATTTT.

The V and J genes are TRBV10-2 and TRBJ2-2; D might be TRBD1 (6 bases). V lost 8 bases and J lost 0, with 16 bases in between. CDR1 WSHSY and CDR2 SAAADI come from the germline V gene. This CDR3 region has 16 residues. The CDR3 DNA reads TGCGCCAGCCAGGAATGGACAGCCACGAACACCGGGGAGCTGTTTTTT. This codes for CASQEWTATNTGELFF.

This chain uses TRBV5-6 with TRBJ2-3, with 8 bases that match TRBD2. The V segment lost 4 bases and the J segment 2 bases; nucleotides outside the gene matches: 6. The V gene's germline CDR1 is SGHDT and CDR2 YYEEEE. This CDR3 spans 15 amino acids. CDR3 sequence: CASSTRLALTDTQYF. CDR3 DNA sequence: TGTGCCAGCAGCACCCGACTAGCGCTCACAGATACGCAGTATTTT.